This T cell receptor beta chain was captured by sequencing in a study of blood T cell repertoires in COVID-19. Study as a whole: The United States, Italy and Spain provided the acute and convalescent COVID-19 samples. Sources were T cells, B-cell-depleted T cells, or PBMCs; the material itself was cDNA or gDNA.

Germline V gene data show CDR1 as KGHSH and CDR2 as LQKENI. This CDR3 region has 12 residues. Trimming pared 4 bases from V and 13 bases from J, leaving 16 bases between. Per the study methods: Reference gene primer amplification gave nucleated cell count estimates. Libraries were prepared by immunoSEQ multiplex PCR; TCRdb keeps only in-frame clonotypes and omits some of them. V and J calls and clone size are as listed in that table; D and trimming were resolved from the DNA. This table has about 130,000 clones, roughly nine tenths appearing once. V gene TRBV18 combines with J gene TRBJ1-1; D unresolved. Sequencing was performed on peripheral blood. This clonotype was sampled from a man over 45 with active COVID-19. The CDR3 protein is CASSQGGTMGFF. As DNA, the CDR3 is TGTGCCAGCTCACAAGGCGGTACCATGGGTTTCTTT.